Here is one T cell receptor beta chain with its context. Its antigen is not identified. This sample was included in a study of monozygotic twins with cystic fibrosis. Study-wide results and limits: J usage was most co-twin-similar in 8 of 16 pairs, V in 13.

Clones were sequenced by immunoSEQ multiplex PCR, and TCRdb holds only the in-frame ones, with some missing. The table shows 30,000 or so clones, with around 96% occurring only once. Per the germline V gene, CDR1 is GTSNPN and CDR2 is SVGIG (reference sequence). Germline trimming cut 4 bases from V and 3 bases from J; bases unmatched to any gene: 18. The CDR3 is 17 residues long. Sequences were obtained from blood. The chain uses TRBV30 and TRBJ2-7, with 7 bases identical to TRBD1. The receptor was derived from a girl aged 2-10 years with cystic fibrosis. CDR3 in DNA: TGTGCCTGGACCCCCGAAACAAGAGGGACAGCTGGCTACGAGCAGTACTTC. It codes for CAWTPETRGTAGYEQYF.